The TCR beta chain described here comes from a study of spatial heterogeneity in lung cancer. Time point noted: sample taken at primary tumor resection. In this sample, this clonotype turned up many times. One entry per CDR3 protein results from TCRdb running MiXCR on the 5' RACE reads. Of 55,000 to 70,000 distinct CDR3 sequences listed, roughly 6.4% are singletons. The specimen was PBMCs, collected at surgery. The TCR was taken from a female donor with early-stage non-small cell lung cancer.

The CDR3 DNA sequence: TGTGCCAGCATTATTTTAGGTGGCGGGGCCTACAATGAGCAGTTCTTC. Translation gives CASIILGGGAYNEQFF. The V gene is TRBV5-6, the J gene TRBJ2-1; possibly TRBD2 for D (6 bases). CDR3 length equals 16 residues. V was clipped by 6 bases and J by 2 bases, with 18 bases between them. The germline gives CDR1 SGHDT, CDR2 YYEEEE. Supplemented by reference TRBV5-6 and TRBJ2-1, the full variable domain reads DAGVTQSPTHLIKTRGQQVTLRCSPKSGHDTVSWYQQALGQGPQFIFQYYEEEERQRGNFPDRFSGHQFPNYSSELNVNALLLGDSALYLCASIILGGGAYNEQFFGPGTRLTVL.